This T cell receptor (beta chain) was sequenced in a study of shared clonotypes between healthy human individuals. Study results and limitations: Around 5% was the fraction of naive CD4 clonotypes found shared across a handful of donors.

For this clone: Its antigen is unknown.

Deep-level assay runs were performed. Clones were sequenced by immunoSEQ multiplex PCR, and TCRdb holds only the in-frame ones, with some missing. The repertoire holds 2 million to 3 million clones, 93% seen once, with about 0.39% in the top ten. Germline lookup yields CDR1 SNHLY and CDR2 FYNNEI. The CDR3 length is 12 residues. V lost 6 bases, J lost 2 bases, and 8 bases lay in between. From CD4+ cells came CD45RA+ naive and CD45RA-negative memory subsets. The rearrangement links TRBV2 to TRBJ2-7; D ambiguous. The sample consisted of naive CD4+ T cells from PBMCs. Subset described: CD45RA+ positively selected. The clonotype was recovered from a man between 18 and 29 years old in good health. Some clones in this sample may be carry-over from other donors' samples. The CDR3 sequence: CASRPSAYEQYF. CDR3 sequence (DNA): TGTGCCAGCAGGCCGTCGGCCTACGAGCAGTACTTC.